Listed below are T cell receptor beta chains from one sample, sequenced in a study of shared clonotypes between healthy human individuals. Method: immunoSEQ multiplex PCR; TCRdb's copy keeps in-frame clones and lacks some. The table records more than 550,000 clones, roughly 72% of them present only once. Sequencing was carried out using memory CD4+ T cells sorted from blood. The receptors were sampled from a woman in her thirties in good health. Both conserved end residues are part of each CDR3. The order of the fields is V gene, CDR3 length, clone size, J gene, D gene, CDR3 DNA, CDR3 protein. D genes are given only for firm matches. Clone size is given for some rows only: seen once, a few or many times, or a class if the clone is expanded.

v_call: TRBV5-6
cdr3_length: 12
clone_size: many
j_call: TRBJ1-1
d_call: .
cdr3_nt: TGTGCCAGCATGATTCAGGGCACTGAAGCTTTCTTT
cdr3_aa: CASMIQGTEAFF

v_call: TRBV10-1
cdr3_length: 12
clone_size: few
j_call: TRBJ2-7
d_call: .
cdr3_nt: TGCGCCAGCAGTGACGCACTTGGGAAGCAGTACTTC
cdr3_aa: CASSDALGKQYF

v_call: TRBV2
cdr3_length: 15
clone_size: .
j_call: TRBJ1-2
d_call: TRBD1
cdr3_nt: TGTGCCAGCAGTGGGTCCCGGGACAGGACCTATGGCTACACCTTC
cdr3_aa: CASSGSRDRTYGYTF

v_call: TRBV30
cdr3_length: 17
clone_size: .
j_call: TRBJ2-1
d_call: .
cdr3_nt: TGTGCCTGGAGCGGAATAACGGGGGTACCTAGCCGCAATGAGCAGTTCTTC
cdr3_aa: CAWSGITGVPSRNEQFF

v_call: TRBV5-1
cdr3_length: 16
clone_size: .
j_call: TRBJ2-1
d_call: .
cdr3_nt: TGCGCCAGCAGCCCGGGGACAGTAGGGAGGTACAATGAGCAGTTCTTC
cdr3_aa: CASSPGTVGRYNEQFF

v_call: TRBV18
cdr3_length: 15
clone_size: .
j_call: TRBJ2-5
d_call: TRBD2
cdr3_nt: TGTGCCAGCTCACCAACTAGCGGGAGAGGAGAGACCCAGTACTTC
cdr3_aa: CASSPTSGRGETQYF

v_call: TRBV4-1
cdr3_length: 17
clone_size: .
j_call: TRBJ2-1
d_call: .
cdr3_nt: TGCGCCAGCAGCCAAGTCCTCGACCAGAGCGCCTACAATGAGCAGTTCTTC
cdr3_aa: CASSQVLDQSAYNEQFF

v_call: TRBV6-5
cdr3_length: 13
clone_size: .
j_call: TRBJ2-3
d_call: .
cdr3_nt: TGTGCCGTCACTAGTGCCCTATTAGATACGCAGTATTTT
cdr3_aa: CAVTSALLDTQYF

v_call: TRBV5-1
cdr3_length: 14
clone_size: few
j_call: TRBJ2-1
d_call: .
cdr3_nt: TGCGCCAGCAGCTTGTTCGGACAGCTCAATGAGCAGTTCTTC
cdr3_aa: CASSLFGQLNEQFF

v_call: TRBV6-1
cdr3_length: 14
clone_size: .
j_call: TRBJ2-7
d_call: .
cdr3_nt: TGTGCCAGCAGTGATCAGGGGATATCTTACGAGCAGTACTTC
cdr3_aa: CASSDQGISYEQYF

v_call: TRBV7-8
cdr3_length: 14
clone_size: .
j_call: TRBJ1-4
d_call: .
cdr3_nt: TGTGCCAGCAGCTTATGGGGGGGTAATGAAAAACTGTTTTTT
cdr3_aa: CASSLWGGNEKLFF

v_call: TRBV29-1
cdr3_length: 12
clone_size: few
j_call: TRBJ1-2
d_call: .
cdr3_nt: TGCAGCGTGTCCGGGACACTCGGGGGCTACACCTTC
cdr3_aa: CSVSGTLGGYTF

v_call: TRBV18
cdr3_length: 12
clone_size: few
j_call: TRBJ2-3
d_call: .
cdr3_nt: TGTGCCAGCTCACCACGGGGAGATACGCAGTATTTT
cdr3_aa: CASSPRGDTQYF

v_call: TRBV18
cdr3_length: 15
clone_size: few
j_call: TRBJ2-1
d_call: .
cdr3_nt: TGTGCCAGCTCGTCGACGGTCGGATCGGGCGATGAGCAGTTCTTC
cdr3_aa: CASSSTVGSGDEQFF

v_call: TRBV28
cdr3_length: 12
clone_size: .
j_call: TRBJ1-2
d_call: .
cdr3_nt: TGTGCCAGCGGGATAGGGAACTATGGCTACACCTTC
cdr3_aa: CASGIGNYGYTF

v_call: TRBV7-9
cdr3_length: 14
clone_size: once
j_call: TRBJ2-3
d_call: TRBD2
cdr3_nt: TGTGCCAGCAGCGCTAGCGGGAGCACAGATACGCAGTATTTT
cdr3_aa: CASSASGSTDTQYF

v_call: TRBV6-1
cdr3_length: 15
clone_size: .
j_call: TRBJ1-5
d_call: .
cdr3_nt: TGTGCCAGCAGTGCTGTGGTCGGGGGCAATCAGCCCCAGCATTTT
cdr3_aa: CASSAVVGGNQPQHF

v_call: TRBV6-5
cdr3_length: 16
clone_size: .
j_call: TRBJ1-2
d_call: .
cdr3_nt: TGTGCCAGCAGTTTGAACGGCGGCAGGGCGGGCTATGGCTACACCTTC
cdr3_aa: CASSLNGGRAGYGYTF

v_call: TRBV6-1
cdr3_length: 17
clone_size: many
j_call: TRBJ2-3
d_call: TRBD2
cdr3_nt: TGTGCCAGCAGTGAAATCCCGACTAGCGGGAGCACAGATACGCAGTATTTT
cdr3_aa: CASSEIPTSGSTDTQYF

v_call: TRBV19
cdr3_length: 15
clone_size: .
j_call: TRBJ2-1
d_call: .
cdr3_nt: TGTGCCAGTAGTATAGGGTTTGTCTCCTACAATGAGCAGTTCTTC
cdr3_aa: CASSIGFVSYNEQFF

v_call: TRBV27
cdr3_length: 15
clone_size: .
j_call: TRBJ2-7
d_call: TRBD1
cdr3_nt: TGTGCCAGCAGTGCCATGTTGACAGGGGGCGTTAAGCAGTACTTC
cdr3_aa: CASSAMLTGGVKQYF

v_call: TRBV19
cdr3_length: 14
clone_size: .
j_call: TRBJ2-1
d_call: TRBD2
cdr3_nt: TGTGCCAGTAGTCCTAGCGGGAGGTCGAATGAGCAGTTCTTC
cdr3_aa: CASSPSGRSNEQFF

v_call: TRBV5-1
cdr3_length: 15
clone_size: .
j_call: TRBJ2-1
d_call: .
cdr3_nt: TGCGCCAGCAGCTTGTCTAGCGCGCTCTACAATGAGCAGTTCTTC
cdr3_aa: CASSLSSALYNEQFF

v_call: TRBV28
cdr3_length: 17
clone_size: .
j_call: TRBJ1-5
d_call: TRBD1
cdr3_nt: TGTGCCAGCAGCACCGGGACAGGACCTTGGGGCAATCAGCCCCAGCATTTT
cdr3_aa: CASSTGTGPWGNQPQHF

v_call: TRBV6-6
cdr3_length: 14
clone_size: .
j_call: TRBJ1-5
d_call: .
cdr3_nt: TGTGCCAGCAGATTCGGCCGAGGCAGTCAGCCCCAGCATTTT
cdr3_aa: CASRFGRGSQPQHF

v_call: TRBV5-1
cdr3_length: 15
clone_size: few
j_call: TRBJ1-4
d_call: TRBD1
cdr3_nt: TGCGCCAGCTCCATAGGGGACAGAGACAATGAAAAACTGTTTTTT
cdr3_aa: CASSIGDRDNEKLFF

v_call: TRBV19
cdr3_length: 12
clone_size: .
j_call: TRBJ2-2
d_call: .
cdr3_nt: TGTGCCAGTAACAACAGGGATAGGGAGCTGTTTTTT
cdr3_aa: CASNNRDRELFF

v_call: TRBV6-5
cdr3_length: 15
clone_size: few
j_call: TRBJ2-2
d_call: TRBD2
cdr3_nt: TGTGCCAGCAGTGGCACAGCGGGAGGCAGCGGGGAGCTGTTTTTT
cdr3_aa: CASSGTAGGSGELFF

v_call: TRBV6-1
cdr3_length: 13
clone_size: few
j_call: TRBJ2-5
d_call: .
cdr3_nt: TGTGCCAGCAGTGATCCGGGTGCGAAGACCCAGTACTTC
cdr3_aa: CASSDPGAKTQYF

v_call: TRBV6-1
cdr3_length: 12
clone_size: .
j_call: TRBJ2-5
d_call: .
cdr3_nt: TGTGCCAGCAGAAGAGTCGTGGAGACCCAGTACTTC
cdr3_aa: CASRRVVETQYF

v_call: TRBV28
cdr3_length: 14
clone_size: .
j_call: TRBJ2-1
d_call: .
cdr3_nt: TGTGCCAGCAGTTCTGGCGGAGTGGTAAATGAGCAGTTCTTC
cdr3_aa: CASSSGGVVNEQFF

v_call: TRBV7-3
cdr3_length: 14
clone_size: .
j_call: TRBJ2-7
d_call: .
cdr3_nt: TGTGCCAGCAGCGAAAGTGGGGAAGGTGGCGAGCAGTACTTC
cdr3_aa: CASSESGEGGEQYF

v_call: TRBV5-4
cdr3_length: 17
clone_size: .
j_call: TRBJ2-3
d_call: TRBD2
cdr3_nt: TGTGCCAGCAGCCGAGGGACTAGCGGGAGTTTTTCAGATACGCAGTATTTT
cdr3_aa: CASSRGTSGSFSDTQYF

v_call: TRBV7-7
cdr3_length: 13
clone_size: .
j_call: TRBJ2-5
d_call: .
cdr3_nt: TGTGCCAGCAGCTTCCAACCCGACGAGACCCAGTACTTC
cdr3_aa: CASSFQPDETQYF

v_call: TRBV6-1
cdr3_length: 14
clone_size: .
j_call: TRBJ2-7
d_call: .
cdr3_nt: TGTGCCAGCAGTCGGGACTGGACCACCTACGAGCAGTACTTC
cdr3_aa: CASSRDWTTYEQYF

v_call: TRBV7-9
cdr3_length: 14
clone_size: .
j_call: TRBJ1-1
d_call: .
cdr3_nt: TGTGCCAGCAGCTTCGACAGAATGAACACTGAAGCTTTCTTT
cdr3_aa: CASSFDRMNTEAFF

v_call: TRBV5-1
cdr3_length: 14
clone_size: .
j_call: TRBJ1-4
d_call: TRBD1
cdr3_nt: TGCGCCAGCAGTACCGGGACAGGGGGTGAAAAACTGTTTTTT
cdr3_aa: CASSTGTGGEKLFF

v_call: TRBV7-9
cdr3_length: 13
clone_size: .
j_call: TRBJ1-4
d_call: .
cdr3_nt: TGTGCCAGCACTCTGAGGACAAATGAAAAACTGTTTTTT
cdr3_aa: CASTLRTNEKLFF

v_call: TRBV7-9
cdr3_length: 14
clone_size: .
j_call: TRBJ2-3
d_call: .
cdr3_nt: TGTGCCAGCAGCTTAGAAGGCAGCACAGATACGCAGTATTTT
cdr3_aa: CASSLEGSTDTQYF

v_call: TRBV27
cdr3_length: 16
clone_size: .
j_call: TRBJ2-7
d_call: TRBD2
cdr3_nt: TGTGCCAGCAGTTCGAACAAAGCGGGAGCTTCCTACGAGCAGTACTTC
cdr3_aa: CASSSNKAGASYEQYF

v_call: TRBV7-9
cdr3_length: 12
clone_size: .
j_call: TRBJ1-1
d_call: TRBD1
cdr3_nt: TGTGCCAGCAGCTCGGACAGGGGCCCGGCTTTCTTT
cdr3_aa: CASSSDRGPAFF

v_call: TRBV6-1
cdr3_length: 14
clone_size: .
j_call: TRBJ2-5
d_call: .
cdr3_nt: TGTGCCAGCAGTGCCAATACAGTCTTAGAGACCCAGTACTTC
cdr3_aa: CASSANTVLETQYF

v_call: TRBV11-3
cdr3_length: 14
clone_size: many
j_call: TRBJ2-1
d_call: .
cdr3_nt: TGTGCCAGCAGCTTGGACGGGTCGGACAATGAGCAGTTCTTC
cdr3_aa: CASSLDGSDNEQFF

v_call: TRBV7-9
cdr3_length: 14
clone_size: .
j_call: TRBJ1-5
d_call: TRBD1
cdr3_nt: TGTGCCAGCAGCGCAGGGGGCGCATTACAGCCCCAGCATTTT
cdr3_aa: CASSAGGALQPQHF

v_call: TRBV28
cdr3_length: 15
clone_size: .
j_call: TRBJ2-7
d_call: TRBD1
cdr3_nt: TGTGCCAGCACCCTAGCCAGGGGGCTCGGCTACGAGCAGTACTTC
cdr3_aa: CASTLARGLGYEQYF

v_call: TRBV19
cdr3_length: 15
clone_size: .
j_call: TRBJ1-2
d_call: .
cdr3_nt: TGTGCCAGTAGTACAGGAGGGAATTGGGCATATGGCTACACCTTC
cdr3_aa: CASSTGGNWAYGYTF

v_call: TRBV2
cdr3_length: 14
clone_size: .
j_call: TRBJ1-1
d_call: .
cdr3_nt: TGTGCCAGCAGCCCGGGAGTCAGTGGAACTGAAGCTTTCTTT
cdr3_aa: CASSPGVSGTEAFF

v_call: TRBV27
cdr3_length: 14
clone_size: .
j_call: TRBJ1-2
d_call: .
cdr3_nt: TGTGCCAGCAGTGGCCGGGGCATCTACTATGGCTACACCTTC
cdr3_aa: CASSGRGIYYGYTF

v_call: TRBV5-6
cdr3_length: 13
clone_size: .
j_call: TRBJ1-2
d_call: .
cdr3_nt: TGTGCCAGCAGCTTTTTTCAGGCCGGGGGCTACACCTTC
cdr3_aa: CASSFFQAGGYTF

v_call: TRBV6-6
cdr3_length: 14
clone_size: .
j_call: TRBJ1-5
d_call: TRBD1
cdr3_nt: TGTGCCAGCAGTTTTGCAGGGGGCGGGCAGCCCCAGCATTTT
cdr3_aa: CASSFAGGGQPQHF

v_call: TRBV11-2
cdr3_length: 15
clone_size: .
j_call: TRBJ2-7
d_call: TRBD2
cdr3_nt: TGTGCCAGCAGCTTTCAGCGGGAGGGTTGGGACGAGCAGTACTTC
cdr3_aa: CASSFQREGWDEQYF

v_call: TRBV7-2
cdr3_length: 15
clone_size: few
j_call: TRBJ2-3
d_call: .
cdr3_nt: TGTGCCAGCAGCTTAGCGAGGGTCGGCACAGATACGCAGTATTTT
cdr3_aa: CASSLARVGTDTQYF

v_call: TRBV13
cdr3_length: 17
clone_size: .
j_call: TRBJ1-5
d_call: .
cdr3_nt: TGTGCCAGCAGCTTGCCTTCGACAGAGAATAGCAATCAGCCCCAGCATTTT
cdr3_aa: CASSLPSTENSNQPQHF

v_call: TRBV4-1
cdr3_length: 16
clone_size: .
j_call: TRBJ1-5
d_call: TRBD1
cdr3_nt: TGCGCCAGCAGCCAAGATGGGCAGGGGGCTTATCAGCCCCAGCATTTT
cdr3_aa: CASSQDGQGAYQPQHF

v_call: TRBV10-2
cdr3_length: 12
clone_size: .
j_call: TRBJ1-2
d_call: .
cdr3_nt: TGCGCCAGCAGTGATCAGGGGAATGGCTACACCTTC
cdr3_aa: CASSDQGNGYTF